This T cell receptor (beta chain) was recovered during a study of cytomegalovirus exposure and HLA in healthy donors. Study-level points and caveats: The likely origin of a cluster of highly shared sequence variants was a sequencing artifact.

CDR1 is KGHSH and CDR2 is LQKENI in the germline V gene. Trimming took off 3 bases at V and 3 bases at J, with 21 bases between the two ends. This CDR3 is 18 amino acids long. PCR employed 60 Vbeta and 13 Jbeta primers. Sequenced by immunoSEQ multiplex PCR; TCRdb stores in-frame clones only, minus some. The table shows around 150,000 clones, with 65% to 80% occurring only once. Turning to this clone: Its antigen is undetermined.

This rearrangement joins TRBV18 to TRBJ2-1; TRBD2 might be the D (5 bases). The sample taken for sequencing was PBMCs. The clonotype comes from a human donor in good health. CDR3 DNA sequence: TGTGCCAGCTCACCTATGGGGAGCGCGGGTTATGGCTACAATGAGCAGTTCTTC. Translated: CASSPMGSAGYGYNEQFF.